Listed here are 9 T cell receptor beta chains from one sample, sequenced in a study of CD8+CD57+ T cells in acquired aplastic anemia. Genomic DNA constituted the template upon which TCR beta VDJ and CDR3 profiling was performed. Each CDR3 protein gets one entry after TCRdb re-called the reads with MiXCR. The sample records 150,000 or so distinct CDR3 sequences, roughly 63% being singletons. The specimen was sorted CD4+, CD8+, or CD8+CD57+ T cells (not recorded which) from PBMCs. These receptors were obtained from a human donor in good health.

This clonotype was observed a handful of times. The V call is TRBV3-1, the J call TRBJ1-1; 8 positions agree with TRBD1. The CDR3 contains 16 residues. Germline loops: CDR1 LGHDT, CDR2 YNNKEL (reference sequence). The V and J ends lost 4 bases and 6 bases, in that order; junction bases with no gene match: 13. The CDR3 loop is CASSLNTGGPPAEAFF. The CDR3 region has the DNA TGTGCCAGCAGCCTAAACACAGGGGGACCTCCCGCTGAAGCTTTCTTT.

The gene calls are TRBV27 and TRBJ2-1; possible D gene TRBD1, 6 bases. The CDR3 sequence is 12 residues long. The V end lost 5 bases, the J end lost 8 bases, and 10 bases lay between the germline ends. Germline lookup yields CDR1 MNHEY and CDR2 SMNVEV (reference sequence). CDR3 protein: CASSRGWHEQFF. CDR3 bases: TGTGCCAGCAGTAGGGGGTGGCATGAGCAGTTCTTC.

CDR3 sequence (DNA): TGTGCCAGCAGCTTTGGGACAGGGTACACTGAAGCTTTCTTT. Protein: CASSFGTGYTEAFF. The chain couples TRBV7-6 to TRBJ1-1; TRBD1 agrees at 9 bases. The V gene end was trimmed by 3 bases and the J gene end by 3 bases; junction bases not matched to a gene: 2. Germline values: CDR1 SGHVS, CDR2 FNYEAQ. CDR3 length: 14 amino acids.

On this clonotype: Since the CDR3 does not end with the conserved phenylalanine or tryptophan, this likely comes from a read error. The chain employs TRBV7-9 and TRBJ2-7; 7 positions match TRBD1. J lost 3 bases, V lost 4 bases, and 12 bases had no gene match. The germline V gene has CDR1 SEHNR and CDR2 FQNEAQ (reference sequence). The CDR3 runs to 16 residues. The CDR3 coding sequence is TGTGCCAGCAGCTCCGGGACAGAGGTCCCCTTCTACGAGCAGTACTTA. Amino acid sequence: CASSSGTEVPFYEQYL.

V and J are TRBV30 and TRBJ1-2; D gene uncertain. The CDR3 has 13 amino acids. In germline, CDR1 is GTSNPN, CDR2 SVGIG (reference sequence). Trimming stripped 2 bases from V and 5 bases from J, with 12 bases between. The CDR3 loop is CAWSRGKWYGYTF. The CDR3, as DNA: TGTGCCTGGAGTAGAGGGAAATGGTATGGCTACACCTTC.

CDR3 amino acids: CSARDRVRSTQYF. CDR3 sequence (DNA): TGCAGTGCTAGAGATCGGGTCAGAAGTACGCAGTATTTT. The V call is TRBV20-1, the J call TRBJ2-3; D not resolved. Germline CDR1 and CDR2: DFQATT and SNEGSKA (reference sequence). Trimming left V 0 bases short and J 8 bases short, with 12 bases between. CDR3 length: 13 residues.

The rearrangement uses TRBV20-1 and TRBJ2-3, with D unresolved. V was clipped by 6 bases and J by 2 bases, with 12 bases between them. Per germline, CDR1 DFQATT and CDR2 SNEGSKA (reference sequence). The length of the CDR3 is 13 residues. For the CDR3, the DNA is TGCAGTGCAAGGCAAGAGGCCACAGATACGCAGTATTTT. Protein sequence: CSARQEATDTQYF.

This chain connects TRBV7-9 to TRBJ2-1, with TRBD2 matching over 8 bases. The V and J ends lost 3 bases and 1 base, in that order; junction bases with no gene match: 5. The CDR3 consists of 16 residues. Per the germline V gene, CDR1 is SEHNR and CDR2 is FQNEAQ (reference sequence). The CDR3 protein is CASSFTSGHSYNEQFF. The CDR3 DNA sequence: TGTGCCAGCAGCTTCACTAGCGGCCATTCCTACAATGAGCAGTTCTTC.

This clonotype has a handful of counts. The J gene is TRBJ2-7, the V gene TRBV3-1; TRBD2 matches at 9 bases. The junction had 7 bases not matched to a gene; V was cut back by 3 bases and J by 1 base. This CDR3 comprises 16 residues. Germline CDR1 is LGHDT and CDR2 is YNNKEL (reference sequence). The CDR3 loop reads CASSQVGTSPSYEQYF. CDR3 coding DNA: TGTGCCAGCAGCCAGGTCGGGACTAGCCCTTCCTACGAGCAGTACTTC.